The 14 T cell receptor beta chains below come from one sample, sequenced in a study of T-cell memory formation after mild COVID-19. Using its own MiXCR run on the 5' RACE reads, TCRdb lists one record per CDR3 protein. The table shows around 300,000 distinct CDR3 sequences, with about 13% occurring only once. The sequenced sample consisted of PBMCs or a T cell subset sorted from them (not recorded which). The source of these receptors is a young man who had mild COVID-19 (a few samples of this study predate the infection). Cell type and time point are not known.

This clonotype was seen many times. The J gene is TRBJ1-5, the V gene TRBV4-3, with D uncertain. Trimming removed 0 bases at V and 6 bases at J, with 6 bases between. Germline CDR1 and CDR2: LGHNA and YSLEER. The CDR3 sequence is 13 residues long. The CDR3: CASSQEVGQPQHF. In nucleotides, the CDR3 is TGCGCCAGCAGCCAAGAAGTGGGTCAGCCCCAGCATTTT.

This clonotype was recorded many times. At one end, the junction sequence differs from germline, possibly due to a read error. The rearrangement uses TRBV4-1 and TRBJ1-5; D may be TRBD1 (5 bases). CDR1 and CDR2 from the germline V gene are MGHRA and YSYEKL. This CDR3 contains 16 residues. CDR3 loop: CASSEDGGLGNQPQHF. The CDR3 region has the DNA TGCGCCAGCAGCGAAGACGGGGGATTGGGCAATCAGCCCCAGCATTTT.

This clonotype showed up just a few times. The genes are TRBV7-9 and TRBJ1-3; D gene uncertain. The germline gives CDR1 SEHNR, CDR2 FQNEAQ (reference sequence). The length of the CDR3 is 13 residues. V dropped 2 bases and J dropped 4 bases, with 6 bases sitting between them. This CDR3 is CASSLNQGNTIYF. In DNA form, the CDR3 reads TGTGCCAGCAGCTTAAACCAGGGAAACACCATATATTTT.

This clonotype was observed a handful of times. The rearrangement uses TRBV6-2 or TRBV6-3 and TRBJ2-7, with D perhaps given as TRBD1 or TRBD2 (5 bases each). The germline V gene has CDR1 MNHEY and CDR2 SVGEGT. CDR3 length: 13 residues. V lost 5 bases to trimming and J lost 6 bases, with 14 bases between them. CDR3 sequence (DNA): TGTGCCAGCAGTATCAACACAGGACTCGAGCAGTACGTC. Its protein product is CASSINTGLEQYV.

The chain uses TRBV2 and TRBJ2-7; 8 bases align to TRBD1. Germline lookup yields CDR1 SNHLY and CDR2 FYNNEI. The trim removed 6 bases at V and 5 bases at J, leaving 9 bases unmatched. The CDR3 is made up of 14 amino acids. This chain's CDR3 is CASRKDRDGHEQYF. The CDR3 nucleotides read TGTGCCAGCAGGAAGGACAGGGACGGTCACGAGCAGTACTTC.

In this sample, this clonotype turned up many times. This chain links TRBV7-9 with TRBJ2-2; 7 nucleotides agree with TRBD1. The junction had 6 bases not matched to a gene; V was cut back by 5 bases and J by 6 bases. Germline loops: CDR1 SEHNR, CDR2 FQNEAQ (reference sequence). The CDR3 totals 14 residues. The CDR3 is CASSRETGPGELFF. The DNA for the CDR3 is TGTGCCAGCAGCCGCGAGACAGGGCCCGGGGAGCTGTTTTTT.

The chain combines TRBV6-2 or TRBV6-3 with TRBJ1-5, with a weak D call TRBD1 (6 bases). Germline assignment: CDR1 MNHEY and CDR2 SVGEGT. This CDR3 region has 15 residues. The ends were cut back, 5 bases at V and 4 bases at J, with 15 bases in the middle. CDR3 region: CASSDPQGGNQPQHF. In DNA, the CDR3 is TGTGCCAGCAGTGACCCTCAAGGGGGGAATCAGCCCCAGCATTTT.

The table lists this clonotype with a few counts. The rearrangement joins TRBV5-6 to TRBJ1-2; D gene unclear. V was clipped by 6 bases and J by 4 bases, with 13 bases between them. Germline V gene sequence: CDR1 SGHDT, CDR2 YYEEEE. The CDR3 totals 13 residues. This CDR3 is CASTPDHGYGYTF. CDR3 nucleotides: TGTGCCAGCACCCCGGACCACGGCTATGGCTACACCTTC.

This clonotype has more than one count but fewer than ten. This chain uses TRBV7-2 with TRBJ2-1; D unresolved. The CDR3 has 13 residues. Germline lookup yields CDR1 SGHTA and CDR2 FQGNSA. Trimming left V 5 bases short and J 9 bases short, with 14 bases between. The CDR3 is CASSTPVPSEQFF. CDR3 bases: TGTGCCAGCAGCACCCCGGTTCCTAGTGAGCAGTTCTTC.

This clonotype occurred a few times. The rearrangement uses TRBV10-2 and TRBJ2-1, with D possibly being TRBD2 (5 bases). The CDR3 consists of 14 residues. V gave up 6 bases and J gave up 4 bases, with 13 bases separating them. Germline CDR1 reads WSHSY; CDR2 reads SAAADI. CDR3 coding DNA: TGCGCCAGCAGAGTGGCGGGCCGATACAATGAGCAGTTCTTC. Translated, it gives CASRVAGRYNEQFF.

The rearrangement uses TRBV2 and TRBJ2-5; TRBD2 matches 14 bases. Trimming took 8 bases from V and 5 from J; bases not matched to a gene: 10. From germline, CDR1 is SNHLY and CDR2 FYNNEI. CDR3 size: 16 residues. The CDR3 nucleotides read TGTGCCAGCCTGGCGACTAGCGGGGGGGCCCGGGAGACCCAGTACTTC. Translating gives CASLATSGGARETQYF.

This clonotype came up a few times. The chain couples TRBV7-2 to TRBJ1-2; 9 positions agree with TRBD1. This CDR3 is 15 amino acids long. The junction had 11 bases not matched to a gene; V was cut back by 5 bases and J by 7 bases. CDR1 and CDR2 from the germline V gene are SGHTA and FQGNSA. This chain's CDR3 is CASSPDGTGTLGYTF. CDR3 DNA sequence: TGTGCCAGCAGCCCCGACGGGACAGGGACTCTTGGCTACACCTTC.

This clonotype was found a few times. The J gene is TRBJ2-5, the V gene TRBV4-1, with TRBD2 identical over 7 bases. The trim removed 0 bases at V and 7 bases at J, leaving 11 bases unmatched. The germline V gene encodes CDR1 MGHRA and CDR2 YSYEKL. The CDR3 sequence is 16 residues long. In DNA, the CDR3 is TGCGCCAGCAGCCAAGAATCGGGGGGACCCTCTGCGACCCAGTACTTC. Translated: CASSQESGGPSATQYF.

This chain links TRBV5-6 with TRBJ2-7; D remains unclear. CDR1 is SGHDT, CDR2 YYEEEE, per germline. The CDR3 consists of 12 residues. The V and J ends lost 0 bases and 4 bases respectively, with 5 bases between them. Written as DNA, the CDR3 is TGTGCCAGCAGCTTGGGTCGATACGAGCAGTACGTC. This gives the protein CASSLGRYEQYV.